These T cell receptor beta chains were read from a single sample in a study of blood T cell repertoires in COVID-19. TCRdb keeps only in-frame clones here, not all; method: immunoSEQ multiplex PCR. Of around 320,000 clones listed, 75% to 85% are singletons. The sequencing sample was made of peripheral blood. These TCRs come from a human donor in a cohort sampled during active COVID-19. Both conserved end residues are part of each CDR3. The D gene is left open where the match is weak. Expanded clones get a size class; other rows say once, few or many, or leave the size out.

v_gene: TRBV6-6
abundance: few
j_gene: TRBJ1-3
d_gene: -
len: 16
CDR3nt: TGTGCCAGCAGTTACGTTCAGGGAAGAACTGGAAACACCATATATTTT
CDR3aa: CASSYVQGRTGNTIYF

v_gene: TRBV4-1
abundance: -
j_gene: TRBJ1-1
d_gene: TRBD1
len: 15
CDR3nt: TGCGCCAGCAGCCAACCGGGACAGGGGGACACTGAAGCTTTCTTT
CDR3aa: CASSQPGQGDTEAFF

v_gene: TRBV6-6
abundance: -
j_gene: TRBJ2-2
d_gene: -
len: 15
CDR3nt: TGTGCCAGCAGAAACAAAGACACGAACACCGGGGAGCTGTTTTTT
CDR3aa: CASRNKDTNTGELFF

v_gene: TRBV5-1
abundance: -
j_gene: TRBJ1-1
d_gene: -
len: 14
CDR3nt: TGCGCCAGCAGCTCCCAGGGCGGAGACACTGAAGCTTTCTTT
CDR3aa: CASSSQGGDTEAFF

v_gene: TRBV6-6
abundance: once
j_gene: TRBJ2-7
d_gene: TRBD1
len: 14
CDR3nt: TGTGCCAGCAGCCCAGGGACAGTGAACTACGAGCAGTACTTC
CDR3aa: CASSPGTVNYEQYF

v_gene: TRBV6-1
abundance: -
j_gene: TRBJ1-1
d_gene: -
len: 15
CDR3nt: TGTGCCAGCAGTGAAGCGCCGGGGTTGAACACTGAAGCTTTCTTT
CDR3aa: CASSEAPGLNTEAFF

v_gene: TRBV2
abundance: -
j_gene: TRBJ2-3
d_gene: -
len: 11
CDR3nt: TGTGCCAGCCAGGGCACAGATACGCAGTATTTT
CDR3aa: CASQGTDTQYF

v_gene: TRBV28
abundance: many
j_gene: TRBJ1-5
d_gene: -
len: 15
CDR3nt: TGTGCCAGCAGTTCTACGGGTGTTGGCAATCAGCCCCAGCATTTT
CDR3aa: CASSSTGVGNQPQHF

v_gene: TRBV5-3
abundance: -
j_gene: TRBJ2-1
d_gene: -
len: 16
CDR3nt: TGTGCCAGAGTTCTAGTGAAGGCACCTTCCTACAATGAGCAGTTCTTC
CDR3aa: CARVLVKAPSYNEQFF

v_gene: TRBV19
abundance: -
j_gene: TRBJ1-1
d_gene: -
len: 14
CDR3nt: TGTGCCAGTAGTGAGATGGGACAGAACACTGAAGCTTTCTTT
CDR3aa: CASSEMGQNTEAFF

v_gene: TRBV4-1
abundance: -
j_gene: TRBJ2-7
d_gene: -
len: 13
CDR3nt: TGCGCTAGCCCCACAGAGTTCTCCTACGAGCAGTACTTC
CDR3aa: CASPTEFSYEQYF

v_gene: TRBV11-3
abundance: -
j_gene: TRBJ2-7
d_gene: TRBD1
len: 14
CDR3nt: TGTGCCAGCAGCTTAGGGGGACAGGACTACGAGCAGTACTTC
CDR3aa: CASSLGGQDYEQYF

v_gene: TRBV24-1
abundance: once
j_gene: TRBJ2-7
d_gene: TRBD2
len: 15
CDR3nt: TGTGCCACCAGTGATAAGGGGACTAGCCGACACGAGCAGTACTTC
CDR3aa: CATSDKGTSRHEQYF

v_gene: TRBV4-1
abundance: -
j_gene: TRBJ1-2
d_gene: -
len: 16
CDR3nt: TGCGCCAGCAGCCAAGCTGGTGACACATTTCTATATGGCTACACCTTC
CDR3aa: CASSQAGDTFLYGYTF

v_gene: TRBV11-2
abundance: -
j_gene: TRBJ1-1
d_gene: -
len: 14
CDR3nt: TGTGCCAGCAGCCACGGACCGAGGGACACTGAAGCTTTCTTT
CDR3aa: CASSHGPRDTEAFF

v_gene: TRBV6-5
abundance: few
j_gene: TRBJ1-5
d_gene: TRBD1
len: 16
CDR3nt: TGTGCCAGCAGTTTACAGGGGGCGGAGAGCAATCAGCCCCAGCATTTT
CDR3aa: CASSLQGAESNQPQHF

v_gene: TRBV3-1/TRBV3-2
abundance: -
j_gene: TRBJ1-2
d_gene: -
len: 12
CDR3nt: TGTGCCAGCAGCCACCGAACGGATGGCTACACCTTC
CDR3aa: CASSHRTDGYTF

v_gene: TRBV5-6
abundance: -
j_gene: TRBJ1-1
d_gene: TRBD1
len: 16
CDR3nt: TGTGCCAGCAGCTTGGGATATGCAGGGGGATACACTGAAGCTTTCTTT
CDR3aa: CASSLGYAGGYTEAFF

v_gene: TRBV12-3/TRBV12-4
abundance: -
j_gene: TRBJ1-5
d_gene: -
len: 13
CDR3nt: TGTGCCAGCAGTACAGGGTATATTCAGCCCCAGCATTTT
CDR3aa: CASSTGYIQPQHF

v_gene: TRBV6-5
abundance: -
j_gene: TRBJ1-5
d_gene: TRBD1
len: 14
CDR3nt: TGTGCCAGCAGCCTACAGGGGGCCGATCAGCCCCAGCATTTT
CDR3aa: CASSLQGADQPQHF

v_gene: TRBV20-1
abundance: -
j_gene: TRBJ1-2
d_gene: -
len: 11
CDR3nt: TGCAGTGCCCTGACACAGTATGGCTACACCTTC
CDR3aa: CSALTQYGYTF

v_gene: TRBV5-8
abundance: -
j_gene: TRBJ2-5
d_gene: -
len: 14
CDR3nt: TGTGCCAGCAGCGCTGAACAGGGTGGTGAGACCCAGTACTTC
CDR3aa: CASSAEQGGETQYF

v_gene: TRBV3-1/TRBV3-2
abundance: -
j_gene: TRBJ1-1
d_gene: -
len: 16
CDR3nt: TGTGCCAGCAGCCACGATTACATACAGGGATACACTGAAGCTTTCTTT
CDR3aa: CASSHDYIQGYTEAFF

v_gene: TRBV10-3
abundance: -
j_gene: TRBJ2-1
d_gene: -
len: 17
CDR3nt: TGTGCCATCAGTCTATTGGGGACTCCGCAGAATTACAATGAGCAGTTCTTC
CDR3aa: CAISLLGTPQNYNEQFF

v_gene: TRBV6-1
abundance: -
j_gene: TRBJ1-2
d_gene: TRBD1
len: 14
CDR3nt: TGTGCCAGCAGTGAAGGGACAGGCGTCTATGGCTACACCTTC
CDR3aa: CASSEGTGVYGYTF

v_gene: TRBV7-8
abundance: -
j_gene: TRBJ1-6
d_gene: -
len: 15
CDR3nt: TGTGCCAGCAGCTCAAGACGGGTGGGTAATTCACCCCTCCACTTT
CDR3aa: CASSSRRVGNSPLHF

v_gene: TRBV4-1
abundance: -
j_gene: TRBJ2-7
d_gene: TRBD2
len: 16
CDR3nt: TGCGCCAGCAGCCATGGACTAGCGGGGACCTCCTACGAGCAGTACTTC
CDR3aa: CASSHGLAGTSYEQYF

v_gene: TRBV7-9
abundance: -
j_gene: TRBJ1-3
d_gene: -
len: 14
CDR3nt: TGTGCCAGCACCCCCACTAGCTCTGGAAACACCATATATTTT
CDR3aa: CASTPTSSGNTIYF

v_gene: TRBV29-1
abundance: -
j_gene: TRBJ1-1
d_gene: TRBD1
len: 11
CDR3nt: TGCAGCGTTATCCACAGGGGGCGGGCTTTCTTT
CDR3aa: CSVIHRGRAFF

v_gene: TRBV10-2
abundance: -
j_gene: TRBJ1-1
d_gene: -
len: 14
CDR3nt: TGCGCCAGCTCCCGGGGAGTAAGGCTTTTGGAGGCTTTCTTT
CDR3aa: CASSRGVRLLEAFF

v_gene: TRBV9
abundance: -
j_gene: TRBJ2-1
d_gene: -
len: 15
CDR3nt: TGTGCCAGCAGCGTAAACGGGGGGCCTTACAATGAGCAGTTCTTC
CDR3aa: CASSVNGGPYNEQFF

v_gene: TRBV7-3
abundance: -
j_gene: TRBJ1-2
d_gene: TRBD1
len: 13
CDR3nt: TGTGCCAGCAGCTTGGGGACAGGTCGAGGCTACACCTTC
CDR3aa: CASSLGTGRGYTF

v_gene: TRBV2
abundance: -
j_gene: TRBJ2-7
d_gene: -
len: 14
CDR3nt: TGTGCCAGCAAGGCAGGGGCGATACCCTACGAGCAGTACTTC
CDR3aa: CASKAGAIPYEQYF

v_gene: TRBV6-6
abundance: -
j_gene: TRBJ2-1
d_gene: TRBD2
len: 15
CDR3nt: TGTGCCAGCAGTTACCGCGGGGGGGCGGTTAATGAGCAGTTCTTC
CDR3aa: CASSYRGGAVNEQFF

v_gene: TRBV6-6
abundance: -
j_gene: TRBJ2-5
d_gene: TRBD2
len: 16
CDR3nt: TGTGCCAGCAGACTCGGACTAGCGGGGCCCCAAGAGACCCAGTACTTC
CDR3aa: CASRLGLAGPQETQYF

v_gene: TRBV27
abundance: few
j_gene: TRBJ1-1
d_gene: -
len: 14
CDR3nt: TGTGCCAGTAAACTCATTGACAGGAACACTGAAGCTTTCTTT
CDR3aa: CASKLIDRNTEAFF

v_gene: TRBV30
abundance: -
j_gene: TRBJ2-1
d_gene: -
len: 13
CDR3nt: TGTGCCTGGACGACAGTCTCCTACAATGAGCAGTTCTTC
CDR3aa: CAWTTVSYNEQFF

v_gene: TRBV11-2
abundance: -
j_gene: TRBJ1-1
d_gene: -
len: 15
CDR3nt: TGTGCCAGCAGAGAATTTGGGGGCCTGAACACTGAAGCTTTCTTT
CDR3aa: CASREFGGLNTEAFF

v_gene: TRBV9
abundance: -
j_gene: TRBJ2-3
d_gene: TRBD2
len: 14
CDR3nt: TGTGCCAGCAGCCCCATAGCGGGGGCAAATACGCAGTATTTT
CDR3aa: CASSPIAGANTQYF

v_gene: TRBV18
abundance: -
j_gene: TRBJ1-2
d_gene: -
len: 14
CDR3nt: TGTGCCAGCTCACCACCGTCCACAGGTCCTGGCTACACCTTC
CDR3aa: CASSPPSTGPGYTF

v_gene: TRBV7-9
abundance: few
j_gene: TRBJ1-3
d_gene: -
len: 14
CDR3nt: TGTGCCAGCAGCCCGACAATGTTTCGAAACACCATATATTTT
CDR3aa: CASSPTMFRNTIYF

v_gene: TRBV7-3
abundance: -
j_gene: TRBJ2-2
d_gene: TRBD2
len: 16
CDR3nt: TGTGCCAGCAGCTACCGCGGGGGTGCGAACACCGGGGAGCTGTTTTTT
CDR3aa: CASSYRGGANTGELFF

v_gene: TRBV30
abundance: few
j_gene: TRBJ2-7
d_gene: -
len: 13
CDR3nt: TGTGCCTGGAGTGTCGGGGTGGCCAACGAGCAGTACTTC
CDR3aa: CAWSVGVANEQYF

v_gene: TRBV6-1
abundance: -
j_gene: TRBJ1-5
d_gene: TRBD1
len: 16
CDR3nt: TGTGCCAGCAGTGAAGGTTTAGGACAGGAGAATCAGCCCCAGCATTTT
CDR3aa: CASSEGLGQENQPQHF

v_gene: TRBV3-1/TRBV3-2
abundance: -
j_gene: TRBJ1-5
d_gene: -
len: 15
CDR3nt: TGTGCCAGCAGCCAAGGTTCCGGTAGCAATCAGCCCCAGCATTTT
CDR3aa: CASSQGSGSNQPQHF

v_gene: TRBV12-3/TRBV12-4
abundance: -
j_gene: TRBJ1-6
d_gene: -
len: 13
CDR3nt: TGTGCCAGCAGTTGGGGAGAAGGGACACCCCTCCACTTT
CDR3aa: CASSWGEGTPLHF

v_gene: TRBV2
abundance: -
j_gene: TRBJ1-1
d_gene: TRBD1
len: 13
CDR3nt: TGTGCCAGCAGGGGACAGGGAGACACTGAAGCTTTCTTT
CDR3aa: CASRGQGDTEAFF

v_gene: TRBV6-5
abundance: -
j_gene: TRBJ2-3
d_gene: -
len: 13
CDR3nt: TGTGCCAGCAGTTACTTTTACACAGATACGCAGTATTTT
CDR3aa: CASSYFYTDTQYF

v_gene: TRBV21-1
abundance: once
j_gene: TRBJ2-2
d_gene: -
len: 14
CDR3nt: TGTGCCAGCGACAGGGGCCCGAACACCGGGGAGCTGTTTTTT
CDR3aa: CASDRGPNTGELFF

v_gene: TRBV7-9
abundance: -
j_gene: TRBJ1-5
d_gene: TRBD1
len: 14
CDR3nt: TGTGCCAGCAGCAGGGACAGGGCTAATCAGCCCCAGCATTTT
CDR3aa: CASSRDRANQPQHF

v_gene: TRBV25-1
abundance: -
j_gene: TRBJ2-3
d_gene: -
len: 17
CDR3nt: TGTGCCAGCAGTGAAGAAGTCTTCGGGGGAAAACGAGATACGCAGTATTTT
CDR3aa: CASSEEVFGGKRDTQYF

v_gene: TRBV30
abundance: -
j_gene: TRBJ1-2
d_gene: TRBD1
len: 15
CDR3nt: TGTGCCTGGAGTGCCCGACAGGGACTGTTCTATGGCTACACCTTC
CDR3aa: CAWSARQGLFYGYTF

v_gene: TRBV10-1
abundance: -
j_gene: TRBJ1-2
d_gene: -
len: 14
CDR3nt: TGCGCCAGCAGTGATGGACAACTTAACTATGGCTACACCTTC
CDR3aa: CASSDGQLNYGYTF

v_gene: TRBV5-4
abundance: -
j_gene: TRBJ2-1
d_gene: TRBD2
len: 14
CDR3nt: TGTGCCAGCGGACTAGCGGGGGGCCTCGATGAGCAGTTCTTC
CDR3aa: CASGLAGGLDEQFF

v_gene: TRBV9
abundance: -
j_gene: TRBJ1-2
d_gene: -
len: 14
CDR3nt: TGTGCCAGCAGCGGTCGTCAGGGTTTATATGGCTACACCTTC
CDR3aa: CASSGRQGLYGYTF

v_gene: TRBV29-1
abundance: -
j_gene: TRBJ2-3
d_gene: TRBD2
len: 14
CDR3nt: TGCAGCGTTGCGCGGGGGGCCCCCACAGATACGCAGTATTTT
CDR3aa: CSVARGAPTDTQYF

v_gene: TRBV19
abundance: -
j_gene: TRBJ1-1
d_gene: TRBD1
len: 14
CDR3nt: TGTGCCAGTTGGACAGGGCAACAGAACACTGAAGCTTTCTTT
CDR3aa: CASWTGQQNTEAFF

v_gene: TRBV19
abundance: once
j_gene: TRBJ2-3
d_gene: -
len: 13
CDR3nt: TGTGCCAGTAGCCCGGTGTGGTCGGATACGCAGTATTTT
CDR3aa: CASSPVWSDTQYF

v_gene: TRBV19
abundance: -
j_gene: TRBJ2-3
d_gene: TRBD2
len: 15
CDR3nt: TGTGCCAGTAAACCCGAACTAGCGGGCACAGATACGCAGTATTTT
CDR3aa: CASKPELAGTDTQYF